These 21 T cell receptor beta chains were all obtained from the same sample, sequenced in a study of blood T cell repertoires in COVID-19. Sequencing used immunoSEQ multiplex PCR; TCRdb keeps in-frame clones, though not all of them. The sample carries about 150,000 clones, 65% to 90% recorded once. The specimen was peripheral blood. These receptors all come from a man between 65 and 80 years old with acute or convalescent COVID-19.

The chain employs TRBV3-1 (or the pseudogene TRBV3-2) and TRBJ2-7; 8 bases are a match to TRBD1. V trimming: 4 bases; J trimming: 1 base; junction bases outside the gene matches: 3. In germline, CDR1 is LGHDT, CDR2 YNNKEL (reference sequence). This CDR3 has 14 residues. In DNA form, the CDR3 reads TGTGCCAGCAGCCCGTGGGACAGGTCCTACGAGCAGTACTTC. Residues: CASSPWDRSYEQYF.

For the CDR3, the DNA is TGCAACCCACCGCTAGGGGAAGCAACTAATGAAAAACTGTTTTTT. This sequence encodes CNPPLGEATNEKLFF. This chain connects TRBV29-1 to TRBJ1-4; a weak D match, TRBD1 (5 bases). The CDR3 extends over 15 amino acids. Germline loops: CDR1 SQVTM, CDR2 ANQGSEA.

This clone has a single count. The rearrangement links TRBV7-2 to TRBJ1-5; 9 bases are shared with TRBD1. The CDR3 totals 16 residues. Germline assignment: CDR1 SGHTA and CDR2 FQGNSA. V gave up 0 bases and J gave up 3 bases; unmatched junction bases: 3. In DNA form, the CDR3 reads TGTGCCAGCAGCTTAGCGTGGACAGGGGCCAATCAGCCCCAGCATTTT. Amino acids: CASSLAWTGANQPQHF.

This clone showed up just once. This chain links TRBV11-3 with TRBJ2-2, with TRBD1 as a possible D gene (5 bases). V lost 5 bases, J lost 1 base, and 11 bases lay in between. The CDR3 has 15 residues. Germline lookup yields CDR1 SGHNT and CDR2 YENEEA. The CDR3 sequence is CASSPQRGNTGELFF. Written as DNA, the CDR3 is TGTGCCAGCAGCCCCCAAAGGGGGAACACCGGGGAGCTGTTTTTT.

This clone was seen just once. This chain connects TRBV5-5 to TRBJ2-7; unclear D gene. The CDR3 runs to 12 residues. In germline, CDR1 is SGHKS, CDR2 YYEKEE (reference sequence). V shed 4 bases and J shed 1 base, with 6 bases lying between them. CDR3 nucleotide sequence: TGTGCCAGCAGCCCCGAGTCCTACGAGCAGTACTTC. It codes for CASSPESYEQYF.

The rearrangement links TRBV14 to TRBJ2-7, with a weak D call TRBD1 (5 bases). Trimming shortened V by 0 bases and J by 1 base, and 7 bases separated the two germline ends. Germline values: CDR1 SGHDN, CDR2 FVKESK. CDR3 size: 14 residues. The CDR3 reads CASSQDRTSYEQYF. CDR3 nucleotides: TGTGCCAGCAGCCAAGATCGGACATCCTACGAGCAGTACTTC.

This clone appeared a single time. This chain's CDR3 is CASSSLETQYF. The CDR3 DNA follows: TGTGCCAGCAGTTCCTTAGAGACCCAGTACTTC. The chain joins TRBV28 to TRBJ2-5; D is undetermined. Trimming shortened V by 4 bases and J by 4 bases, and 4 bases separated the two germline ends. CDR3 size: 11 residues. Germline V gene sequence: CDR1 MDHEN, CDR2 SYDVKM. The variable domain in full, completed from reference TRBV28 and TRBJ2-5, reads DVKVTQSSRYLVKRTGEKVFLECVQDMDHENMFWYRQDPGLGLRLIYFSYDVKMKEKGDIPEGYSVSREKKERFSLILESASTNQTSMYLCASSSLETQYFGPGTRLLVL.

This chain uses TRBV3-1 (or the pseudogene TRBV3-2) with TRBJ1-5; TRBD1 agrees at 9 bases. Looked up from germline, CDR1 is LGHDT and CDR2 is YNNKEL (reference sequence). This CDR3 is 16 amino acids long. V gave up 4 bases and J gave up 5 bases; unmatched junction bases: 9. CDR3 bases: TGTGCCAGCAGCCTATGGGGACAGGGAGGAGATCAGCCCCAGCATTTT. Protein: CASSLWGQGGDQPQHF.

The chain has TRBV6-1 and TRBJ1-1; D is undetermined. V dropped 0 bases and J dropped 5 bases, with 10 bases sitting between them. The CDR3 runs 14 residues. The germline V gene has CDR1 MNHNS and CDR2 SASEGT. The CDR3 spells CASSEARVGTEAFF. DNA for the CDR3: TGTGCCAGCAGTGAAGCGAGGGTTGGAACTGAAGCTTTCTTT.

The V gene is TRBV7-2, the J gene TRBJ1-2; no clear D. This CDR3 comprises 15 residues. Germline V gene data show CDR1 as SGHTA and CDR2 as FQGNSA. Between the trimmed V and J ends, which lost 6 bases and 5 bases, there was a span of 19 bases. CDR3 nucleotide sequence: TGTGCCAGCAGTCGATGGTCGGGGTCTCCTTATGGCTACACCTTC. It translates to CASSRWSGSPYGYTF.

The chain joins TRBV7-2 to TRBJ1-6; 9 nucleotides match TRBD1. Trimming removed 3 bases from V and 9 bases from J; junction bases left unmatched: 3. Germline V lookup: CDR1 SGHTA, CDR2 FQGNSA. The CDR3 is 14 residues long. The DNA of the CDR3 is TGTGCCAGCAGCTTGGGACAGGGTGGTTCACCCCTCCACTTT. Translation: CASSLGQGGSPLHF.

This chain links TRBV28 with TRBJ1-2; D is ambiguous. The germline gives CDR1 MDHEN, CDR2 SYDVKM. The CDR3 covers 13 residues. Trimming took off 6 bases at V and 4 bases at J, with 12 bases between the two ends. Here the CDR3 DNA reads TGTGCCAGCAGCTCAGAATCGGGCTATGGCTACACCTTC. Encoded protein: CASSSESGYGYTF.

The chain links TRBV7-2 to TRBJ2-5; 7 positions agree with TRBD1. This CDR3 has 15 amino acids. Germline lookup yields CDR1 SGHTA and CDR2 FQGNSA. V was clipped by 1 base and J by 5 bases; unmatched bases: 7. The CDR3 DNA reads as TGTGCCAGCAGCTTAGGAGTACAGGGGTGGGAGACCCAGTACTTC. Translating it yields CASSLGVQGWETQYF.

Only a few counts were recorded for this clone. The chain links TRBV10-1 to TRBJ2-2, with D maybe TRBD1 (5 bases). Trimming pared 7 bases from V and 5 bases from J, leaving 14 bases between. The germline gives CDR1 WNHNN, CDR2 SYGVQD (reference sequence). The CDR3 covers 14 residues. CDR3 nucleotide sequence: TGCGCCAGCATGGTAGGGGTGTGTACCGGGGAGCTGTTTTTT. This codes for CASMVGVCTGELFF.

This clone was observed a few times. The chain combines TRBV7-9 with TRBJ1-4; 10 positions agree with TRBD1. Germline CDR1 reads SEHNR; CDR2 reads FQNEAQ (reference sequence). J was trimmed by 7 bases and V by 1 base; bases with no gene match: 3. This CDR3 region has 15 residues. The CDR3 here is CASSLVTGGFEKLFF. The CDR3, as DNA: TGTGCCAGCAGCTTAGTGACAGGGGGCTTTGAAAAACTGTTTTTT.

This chain links TRBV19 with TRBJ2-6; possible D gene TRBD2, 5 bases. V was trimmed by 6 bases and J by 0 bases, leaving 12 bases between them. Germline CDR1 and CDR2: LNHDA and SQIVND (reference sequence). The CDR3 spans 16 residues. The CDR3 region has the DNA TGTGCCAGTAGAGGACTTACTGCCTCTGGGGCCAACGTCCTGACTTTC. This codes for CASRGLTASGANVLTF.

This chain links TRBV11-2 with TRBJ2-7; D unresolved. CDR3 length: 13 amino acids. Germline V CDR1 and CDR2: SGHAT, FQNNGV. V lost 1 base and J 6 bases, leaving 10 bases between the germline ends. CDR3 DNA: TGTGCCAGCAGCTTAGGGGCAGCCCTCGAGCAGTACTTC. Translating it yields CASSLGAALEQYF.

The chain has TRBV29-1 and TRBJ1-1; weak D call: TRBD1 (5 bases). From germline, CDR1 is SQVTM and CDR2 ANQGSEA. This CDR3 has 11 amino acids. Trimming removed 7 bases at V and 0 bases at J, with 6 bases between. The CDR3 region is CSGQLNTEAFF. The CDR3 coding sequence is TGCAGCGGACAGCTGAACACTGAAGCTTTCTTT.

The chain couples TRBV27 to TRBJ1-5; TRBD1 agrees at 7 bases. The CDR3 runs to 17 residues. The V gene end was trimmed by 4 bases and the J gene end by 7 bases; junction bases not matched to a gene: 16. The V gene's germline CDR1 is MNHEY and CDR2 SMNVEV (reference sequence). Here the CDR3 reads CASSSYRDRALGQPQHF. The CDR3 DNA sequence: TGTGCCAGCAGTTCTTACCGGGACAGAGCTCTGGGGCAGCCCCAGCATTTT.

The chain uses TRBV6-6 and TRBJ2-1; TRBD2 agrees at 7 bases. V lost 2 bases to trimming and J lost 8 bases; unmatched junction nucleotides: 12. Germline loops: CDR1 MNHNY, CDR2 SVGAGI (reference sequence). The CDR3 consists of 16 residues. The CDR3 protein is CASSYPPGGGSDEQFF. Here the CDR3 DNA reads TGTGCCAGCAGTTACCCGCCGGGAGGCGGGAGTGATGAGCAGTTCTTC.

The genes are TRBV9 and TRBJ2-2, with D maybe TRBD1 (5 bases). The CDR3 runs to 16 residues. V lost 0 bases to trimming and J lost 3 bases, with 12 bases between them. Germline V lookup: CDR1 SGDLS, CDR2 YYNGEE. CDR3 coding DNA: TGTGCCAGCAGCGTAGAAGGGGCACTTGACACCGGGGAGCTGTTTTTT. It translates to CASSVEGALDTGELFF.